The T cell receptor beta chain described here comes from a study of pediatric ulcerative colitis. Study-wide points: Substantially fewer templates came from a couple of patients' blood samples.

Sequencing depth was up to 500,000 reads per sample. Generated by immunoSEQ multiplex PCR, the TCRdb table keeps only in-frame clones and is missing some. The sample carries more than 15,000 clones, about 76% recorded once. Remarks on this clone: Its antigen is as yet unknown.

During colonoscopy, one to two rectal pinch biopsies were collected. The CDR3 extends over 10 amino acids. The sequenced material came from gut tissue. The receptor comes from a girl under 18 with moderate ulcerative colitis. The chain carries TRBV12-1 and TRBJ1-5; the tabulated D call, TRBD1, remains unverified against the DNA. TRBV12-1 has pseudogene status. CDR3 nucleotide sequence: TGTGCCGGCTTAAATCAGCCCCAGCATTTT. Translation gives CAGLNQPQHF.